These T cell receptor beta chains were read from a single sample in a study of cytotoxic CD8 clonotypes in ibrutinib-treated CLL. Using immunoSEQ multiplex PCR, the repertoire was profiled, and TCRdb retains in-frame clones only, with some absent. The table records around 200,000 clones, roughly three quarters of them present only once. The source material was PBMCs, sampled after 12 months of ibrutinib treatment. The receptors come from a human donor with chronic lymphocytic leukemia. Both conserved end residues are part of each CDR3. D genes are given only for firm matches. The size of a clone is reported for some rows only, either as once, few or many, or as a class for expanded clones.

CDR3aa: CASSFGTGELFF; CDR3nt: TGTGCCAGCAGCTTCGGCACCGGGGAGCTGTTTTTT; d_gene: NA; j_gene: TRBJ2-2; abundance: NA; v_gene: TRBV11-2
CDR3aa: CAWRGDYEQYF; CDR3nt: TGTGCCTGGAGAGGGGATTACGAGCAGTACTTC; d_gene: NA; j_gene: TRBJ2-7; abundance: once; v_gene: TRBV30
CDR3aa: CATSRYPSGNTGELFF; CDR3nt: TGTGCCACCAGCAGATACCCTAGCGGGAACACCGGGGAGCTGTTTTTT; d_gene: TRBD2; j_gene: TRBJ2-2; abundance: NA; v_gene: TRBV15
CDR3aa: CASSSVGADTDTQYF; CDR3nt: TGTGCCAGCAGCTCTGTGGGAGCAGACACAGATACGCAGTATTTT; d_gene: NA; j_gene: TRBJ2-3; abundance: NA; v_gene: TRBV6-1
CDR3aa: CSAGAVHIQYF; CDR3nt: TGCAGTGCCGGAGCCGTCCACATTCAGTACTTC; d_gene: NA; j_gene: TRBJ2-4; abundance: NA; v_gene: TRBV20-1
CDR3aa: CTSSQDSDREPLHF; CDR3nt: TGCACCAGCAGCCAGGACTCTGACAGGGAACCCCTCCACTTT; d_gene: NA; j_gene: TRBJ1-6; abundance: NA; v_gene: TRBV1
CDR3aa: CASSLVPSGGVYEQYF; CDR3nt: TGCGCCAGCAGCTTGGTTCCTAGCGGGGGGGTCTACGAGCAGTACTTC; d_gene: TRBD2; j_gene: TRBJ2-7; abundance: NA; v_gene: TRBV5-1
CDR3aa: CASRHQNGVRYGYTF; CDR3nt: TGTGCCAGCAGGCATCAAAATGGGGTCCGCTATGGCTACACCTTC; d_gene: NA; j_gene: TRBJ1-2; abundance: NA; v_gene: TRBV6-6
CDR3aa: CASRQGSKDTQYF; CDR3nt: TGTGCCAGCCGACAGGGTTCGAAAGATACGCAGTATTTT; d_gene: TRBD1; j_gene: TRBJ2-3; abundance: NA; v_gene: TRBV6-5
CDR3aa: CASSLLEGNGYTF; CDR3nt: TGTGCCAGCTCACTTCTAGAGGGGAATGGCTACACCTTC; d_gene: NA; j_gene: TRBJ1-2; abundance: NA; v_gene: TRBV18
CDR3aa: CASSSDQNEKLFF; CDR3nt: TGTGCCAGCTCGTCGGACCAAAATGAAAAACTGTTTTTT; d_gene: NA; j_gene: TRBJ1-4; abundance: NA; v_gene: TRBV18
CDR3aa: CASSIAGVESPLHF; CDR3nt: TGTGCCAGTAGTATAGCAGGGGTCGAATCACCCCTCCACTTT; d_gene: NA; j_gene: TRBJ1-6; abundance: NA; v_gene: TRBV19
CDR3aa: CASSLGPDRGIEQYF; CDR3nt: TGCGCCAGCAGCTTGGGTCCGGACAGGGGCATCGAGCAGTACTTC; d_gene: TRBD1; j_gene: TRBJ2-7; abundance: NA; v_gene: TRBV5-1
CDR3aa: CASSSRGPETQYF; CDR3nt: TGTGCCAGCAGCTCCAGGGGACCTGAGACCCAGTACTTC; d_gene: NA; j_gene: TRBJ2-5; abundance: NA; v_gene: TRBV13
CDR3aa: CASSSNPGQGENKLFF; CDR3nt: TGTGCCAGCAGCTCCAACCCGGGACAGGGGGAGAATAAACTGTTTTTT; d_gene: TRBD1; j_gene: TRBJ1-4; abundance: NA; v_gene: TRBV7-9
CDR3aa: CSVELTGDIYGYTF; CDR3nt: TGCAGCGTTGAATTAACAGGGGATATCTATGGCTACACCTTC; d_gene: TRBD1; j_gene: TRBJ1-2; abundance: NA; v_gene: TRBV29-1
CDR3aa: CASSAGTSGRVQYF; CDR3nt: TGTGCCAGCAGTGCCGGGACTAGCGGGAGGGTGCAGTACTTC; d_gene: TRBD2; j_gene: TRBJ2-7; abundance: NA; v_gene: TRBV6-5
CDR3aa: CASSLVGGASGGQETQYF; CDR3nt: TGCGCCAGCAGCTTGGTCGGTGGGGCTAGCGGGGGGCAAGAGACCCAGTACTTC; d_gene: TRBD2; j_gene: TRBJ2-5; abundance: NA; v_gene: TRBV5-1
CDR3aa: CASRWGGYGEQYF; CDR3nt: TGTGCCAGCAGATGGGGAGGCTACGGCGAGCAGTACTTC; d_gene: NA; j_gene: TRBJ2-7; abundance: NA; v_gene: TRBV28
CDR3aa: CASSQTDWDYNEQFF; CDR3nt: TGTGCCAGCAGTCAGACGGACTGGGATTACAATGAGCAGTTCTTC; d_gene: NA; j_gene: TRBJ2-1; abundance: NA; v_gene: TRBV27
CDR3aa: CASGTGLLNTEAFF; CDR3nt: TGTGCCTCGGGGACAGGGCTTTTGAACACTGAAGCTTTCTTT; d_gene: TRBD1; j_gene: TRBJ1-1; abundance: NA; v_gene: TRBV18
CDR3aa: CASSSRIAKGNYGYTF; CDR3nt: TGTGCCAGCAGCTCAAGAATAGCAAAGGGGAACTATGGCTACACCTTC; d_gene: NA; j_gene: TRBJ1-2; abundance: NA; v_gene: TRBV4-2
CDR3aa: CASSWGQGLTDTQYF; CDR3nt: TGTGCCAGCAGTTGGGGACAGGGACTCACAGATACGCAGTATTTT; d_gene: TRBD1; j_gene: TRBJ2-3; abundance: NA; v_gene: TRBV27
CDR3aa: CASSIPDRNTGELFF; CDR3nt: TGTGCCAGCAGCATCCCAGACAGAAACACCGGGGAGCTGTTTTTT; d_gene: NA; j_gene: TRBJ2-2; abundance: NA; v_gene: TRBV7-6
CDR3aa: CASSLTGEEETQYF; CDR3nt: TGCGCCAGCAGCTTAACGGGGGAAGAAGAGACCCAGTACTTC; d_gene: NA; j_gene: TRBJ2-5; abundance: NA; v_gene: TRBV5-1
CDR3aa: CASSLEGFPGELFF; CDR3nt: TGTGCCAGCAGCCTCGAAGGGTTCCCCGGGGAGCTGTTTTTT; d_gene: NA; j_gene: TRBJ2-2; abundance: NA; v_gene: TRBV9